This is a list of T cell receptor beta chains from one sample in a study of vaccination and CD4 T cells after COVID-19. TCRdb called the PCR reads again in MiXCR, with one record for every CDR3 protein. The sample has thousands of distinct CDR3 sequences, 40% to 60% seen once. Their antigens remain unidentified. Sequenced sample: CD4+ T cells from blood, cultured in vitro. These receptors were taken from a human donor in good health. The CDR3 runs from the conserved cysteine through the conserved F or W. The D gene is left open where the match is weak. Clone sizes are given selectively: once, few, many, or a class where the clone is expanded.

clone_size j_call d_call v_call cdr3_nt cdr3_aa
few TRBJ1-2 - TRBV7-9 TGTGCCAGCAGCACCAGTCCGGGGGTCTATGGCTACACCTTC CASSTSPGVYGYTF
- TRBJ1-2 - TRBV5-4 TGTGCCAGCAGCTTGGCCGGCGCAAACTATGGCTACACCTTC CASSLAGANYGYTF
- TRBJ1-1 TRBD1 TRBV20-1 TGCAGTGCCATTAGCACAGGGGGCGGAGAAGCTTTCTTT CSAISTGGGEAFF
- TRBJ1-2 TRBD1 TRBV6-5 TGTGCCAGCAGTTACTCTAGGGACAGTAGGGGCTACACCTTC CASSYSRDSRGYTF
- TRBJ2-3 TRBD2 TRBV9 TGTGCCAGCAGCGACACTAGCGGGGGGGCAGATACGCAGTATTTT CASSDTSGGADTQYF
- TRBJ2-2 - TRBV20-1 TGCAGTGCCCCCGCGCCGCGGAACACCGGGGAGCTGTTTTTT CSAPAPRNTGELFF
- TRBJ2-3 TRBD2 TRBV10-3 TGTGCCATCAGTGACACTAGCGGCATTCGCGATACGCAGTATTTT CAISDTSGIRDTQYF
- TRBJ2-1 TRBD1 TRBV6-2/TRBV6-3 TGTGCCAGCACCCCGGGATCCCGACAGGGCTACAATGAGCAGTTCTTC CASTPGSRQGYNEQFF
- TRBJ1-5 TRBD1 TRBV6-1 TGTGCCAGCAGTGAAAACAGGGGAGGCAATCAGCCCCAGCATTTT CASSENRGGNQPQHF
- TRBJ2-1 - TRBV10-1 TGCGCCAGCAGTGAGTCTTGGCAGGGGACCTACAATGAGCAGTTCTTC CASSESWQGTYNEQFF
- TRBJ1-6 - TRBV11-2 TGTGCCAGCAGCTTAGAGGGAGCAGGGCCCAATTCACCCCTCCACTTT CASSLEGAGPNSPLHF
- TRBJ1-1 - TRBV20-1 TGCAGTACCGGTCGTAGTGTGTTTGAAGCTTTCTTT CSTGRSVFEAFF
once TRBJ2-5 TRBD1 TRBV12-3/TRBV12-4 TGTGCCAGCAGTCAACAGGGGCCAGAGACCCAGTACTTC CASSQQGPETQYF
few TRBJ1-1 - TRBV7-9 TGTGCCAGCAGCAACTCCAGGGTGTTCACTGAAGCTTTCTTT CASSNSRVFTEAFF
few TRBJ1-5 - TRBV15 TGTGCCACCAGCAGAGAAGGGTCTAGGCGGCCCCAGCATTTT CATSREGSRRPQHF
- TRBJ2-1 - TRBV6-2/TRBV6-3 TGTGCCAGCGCCAAAGGGACACCTGAACACTACAATGAGCAGTTCTTC CASAKGTPEHYNEQFF
- TRBJ2-7 - TRBV2 TGTGCCAGCAGTCCAGGGTTAACCTACGAGCAGTACTTC CASSPGLTYEQYF
- TRBJ2-7 - TRBV10-2 TGCGCCAGCAGTGAGTCGCAAACTACCTACGAGCAGTACTTC CASSESQTTYEQYF
- TRBJ2-7 - TRBV2 TGTGCCAGCAGTGAACGGCAGGACGTTGGAATTTACGAGCAGTACTTC CASSERQDVGIYEQYF
- TRBJ2-1 - TRBV20-1 TGCAGTGCTAGACCTCGGACTTCGTACAATGAGCAGTTCTTC CSARPRTSYNEQFF
- TRBJ1-2 - TRBV7-2 TGTGCCAGCAGCCATTCGGGGGGGAAGGGAGGAGTCTATGGCTACACCTTC CASSHSGGKGGVYGYTF
few TRBJ2-3 TRBD1 TRBV27 TGTGCCAGCAGTTTATCGCGCGGGACAGGGTATTCAAATACGCAGTATTTT CASSLSRGTGYSNTQYF
- TRBJ2-7 - TRBV10-3 TGTGCCATCAGCAGAGACTTGATTGGAGCTTACGAGCAGTACTTC CAISRDLIGAYEQYF